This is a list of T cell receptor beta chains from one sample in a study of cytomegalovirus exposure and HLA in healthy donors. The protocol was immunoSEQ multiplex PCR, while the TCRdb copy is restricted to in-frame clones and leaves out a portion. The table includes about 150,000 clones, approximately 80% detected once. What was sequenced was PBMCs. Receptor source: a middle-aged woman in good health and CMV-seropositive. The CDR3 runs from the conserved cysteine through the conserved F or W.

CASSEASGGKTQYF | 14 | TRBV6-1
CASSYNPPSGRAYEQFF | 17 | TRBV7-6
CASSTGTPVSYNSPLHF | 17 | TRBV11-2
CASSFLGARGETQYF | 15 | TRBV7-3
CASSAGRENTEAFF | 14 | TRBV2
CASSSIYEQYF | 11 | TRBV19
CASSVDVTRKETQYF | 15 | TRBV9
CSVVQPSGYEQYF | 13 | TRBV29-1
CTASGGATGELFF | 13 | TRBV29-1
CASSPAEGASGNTIYF | 16 | TRBV28
CASIAGAPYEQYF | 13 | TRBV2
CASSLPTGSYYGYTF | 15 | TRBV28
CASSVAGGISSPLHF | 15 | TRBV9
CASRAGDTQYF | 11 | TRBV7-2
CASTHPQGKSYEQYF | 15 | TRBV28
CASSGYISGANVLTF | 15 | TRBV2
CASSLTGGLGDTQYF | 15 | TRBV18
CASQIGANTEAFF | 13 | TRBV12-5
CASNRQGKETQYF | 13 | TRBV6-6
CASSSPGGPNNEQFF | 15 | TRBV7-9
CASSQEDEQFF | 11 | TRBV10-1
CASSLDGAGVASEQYF | 16 | TRBV11-3
CASSPRQGPTSNTEAFF | 17 | TRBV9
CASSFGQGRNQPQHF | 15 | TRBV7-2
CAWSNGQGANF | 11 | TRBV30
CASSPGVLGALADTQYF | 17 | TRBV5-1
CASSDPKTSITADTQYF | 17 | TRBV6-1
CASSMTGNTEAFF | 13 | TRBV6-6
CAISDPVSYEQYF | 13 | TRBV10-3
CASSPTTGNAGNTIYF | 16 | TRBV18
CASSPDRTASYEQYF | 15 | TRBV5-8
CASSENEYYGYTF | 13 | TRBV2
CASRTGSHEQYF | 12 | TRBV7-9
CASRQGLVEQYF | 12 | TRBV25-1
CASHGNTEAFF | 11 | TRBV10-3
CASSDKFGNHQETQYF | 16 | TRBV6-1
CASSFTGVVVF | 11 | TRBV7-6
CASRGGVDQPQHF | 13 | TRBV28
CASSPPFAGTGDDTQYF | 17 | TRBV18
CASSLSGDGYTF | 12 | TRBV7-9
CASSFEYYTEAFF | 13 | TRBV28
CASSQDDPTSGGPTDTQYF | 19 | TRBV4-3
CASGQGGAINTEAFF | 15 | TRBV2